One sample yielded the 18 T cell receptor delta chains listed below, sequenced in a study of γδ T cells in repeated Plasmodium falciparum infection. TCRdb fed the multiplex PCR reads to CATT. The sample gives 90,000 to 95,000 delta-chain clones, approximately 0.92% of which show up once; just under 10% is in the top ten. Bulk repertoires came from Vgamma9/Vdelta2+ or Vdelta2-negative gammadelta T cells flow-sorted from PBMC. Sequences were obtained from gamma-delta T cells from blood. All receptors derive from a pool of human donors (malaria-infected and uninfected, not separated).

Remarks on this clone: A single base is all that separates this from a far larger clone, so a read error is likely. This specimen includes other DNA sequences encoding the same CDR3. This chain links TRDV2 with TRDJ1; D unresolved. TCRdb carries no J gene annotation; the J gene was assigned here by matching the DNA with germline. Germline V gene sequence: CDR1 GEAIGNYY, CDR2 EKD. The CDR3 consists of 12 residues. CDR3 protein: CACDTGTDKLIF. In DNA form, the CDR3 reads TGTGCCTGTGACACCGGAACCGACAAACTCATCTTT.

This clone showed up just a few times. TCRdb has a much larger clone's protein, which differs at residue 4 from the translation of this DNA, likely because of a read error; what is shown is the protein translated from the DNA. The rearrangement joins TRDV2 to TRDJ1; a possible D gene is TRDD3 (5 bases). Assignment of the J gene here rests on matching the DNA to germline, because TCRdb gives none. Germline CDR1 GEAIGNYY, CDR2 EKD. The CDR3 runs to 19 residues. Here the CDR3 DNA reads TGTGCCTGTGGCACCGTGAGTAGGGTCCTGGGAAACGAAACCGATAAACTCATCTTT. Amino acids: CACGTVSRVLGNETDKLIF.

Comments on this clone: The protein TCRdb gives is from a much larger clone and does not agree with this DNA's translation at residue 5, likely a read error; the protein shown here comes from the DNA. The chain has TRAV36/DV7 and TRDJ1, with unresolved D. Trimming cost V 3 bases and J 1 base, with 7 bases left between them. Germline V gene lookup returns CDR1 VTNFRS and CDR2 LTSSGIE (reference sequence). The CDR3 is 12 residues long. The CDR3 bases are TGTGCTGTGGTGGCGACCACCGATAAACTCATCTTT. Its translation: CAVVATTDKLIF.

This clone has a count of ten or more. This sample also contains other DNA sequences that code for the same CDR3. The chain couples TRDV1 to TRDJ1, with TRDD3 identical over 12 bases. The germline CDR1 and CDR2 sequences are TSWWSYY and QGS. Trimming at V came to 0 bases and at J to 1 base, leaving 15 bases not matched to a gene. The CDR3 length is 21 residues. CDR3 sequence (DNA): TGTGCTCTTGGGGAACTCTACCTCTCCTTACTGGGGGATACTTTCACCGATAAACTCATCTTT. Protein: CALGELYLSLLGDTFTDKLIF.

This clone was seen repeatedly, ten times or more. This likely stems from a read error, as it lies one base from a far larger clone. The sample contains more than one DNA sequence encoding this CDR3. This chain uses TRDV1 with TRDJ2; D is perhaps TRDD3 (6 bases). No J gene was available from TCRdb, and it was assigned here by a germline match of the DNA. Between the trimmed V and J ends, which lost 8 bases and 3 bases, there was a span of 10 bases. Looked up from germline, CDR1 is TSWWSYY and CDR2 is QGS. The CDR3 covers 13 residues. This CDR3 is CALWGGLTAQLFF. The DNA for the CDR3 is TGTGCTCTTTGGGGGGGTCTGACAGCACAACTCTTCTTT.

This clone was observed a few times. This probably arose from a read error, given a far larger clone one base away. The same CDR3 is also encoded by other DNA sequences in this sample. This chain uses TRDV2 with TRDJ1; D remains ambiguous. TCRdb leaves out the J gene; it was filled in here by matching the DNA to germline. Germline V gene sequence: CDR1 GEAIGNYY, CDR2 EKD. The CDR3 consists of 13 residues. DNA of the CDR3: TGTGCTTGTGACGTCCGACGGGTCCCCGAACTCATCTTT. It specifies CACDVRRVPELIF.

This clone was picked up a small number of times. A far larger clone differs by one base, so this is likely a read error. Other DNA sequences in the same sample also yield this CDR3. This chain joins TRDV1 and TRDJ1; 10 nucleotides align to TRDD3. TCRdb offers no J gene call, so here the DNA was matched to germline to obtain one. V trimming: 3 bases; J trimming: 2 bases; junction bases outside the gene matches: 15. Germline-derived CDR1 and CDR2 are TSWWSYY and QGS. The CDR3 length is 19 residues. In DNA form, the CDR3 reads TGTGCTCTTGGGGAGTCTTTCAACCGCGTACTGGGGGATACCGATAAACTCATCTTT. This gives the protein CALGESFNRVLGDTDKLIF.

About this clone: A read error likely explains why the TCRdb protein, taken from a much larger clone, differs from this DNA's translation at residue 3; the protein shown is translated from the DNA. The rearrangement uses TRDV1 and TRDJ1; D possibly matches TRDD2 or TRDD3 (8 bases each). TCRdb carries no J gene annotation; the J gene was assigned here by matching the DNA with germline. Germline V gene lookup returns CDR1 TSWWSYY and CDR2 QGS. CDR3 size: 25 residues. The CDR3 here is CAPGEPTFLISFNDGGFRYTDKLIF. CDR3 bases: TGTGCTCCTGGGGAACCAACCTTCCTAATCTCTTTTAATGATGGGGGATTCCGGTACACCGATAAACTCATCTTT.

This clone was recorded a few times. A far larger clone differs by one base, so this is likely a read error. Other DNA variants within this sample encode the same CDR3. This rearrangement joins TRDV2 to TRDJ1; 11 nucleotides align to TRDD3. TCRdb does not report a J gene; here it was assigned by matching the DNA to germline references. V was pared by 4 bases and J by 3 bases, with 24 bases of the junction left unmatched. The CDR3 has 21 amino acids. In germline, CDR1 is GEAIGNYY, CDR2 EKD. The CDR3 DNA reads TGTGCCTGTGATATTCTAACTGCCAACCTACTGGGGGATAGACTACCCGATAAACTCATCTTT. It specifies CACDILTANLLGDRLPDKLIF.

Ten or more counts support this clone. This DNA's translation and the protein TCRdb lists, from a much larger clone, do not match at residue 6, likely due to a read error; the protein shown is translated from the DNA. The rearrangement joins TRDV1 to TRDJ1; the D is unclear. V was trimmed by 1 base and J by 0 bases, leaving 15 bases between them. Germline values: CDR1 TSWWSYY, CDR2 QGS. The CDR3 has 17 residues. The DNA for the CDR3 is TGTGCTCTTGGGGAACATGAGGGGTCCCTAAACACCGATAAACTCATCTTT. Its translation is CALGEHEGSLNTDKLIF.

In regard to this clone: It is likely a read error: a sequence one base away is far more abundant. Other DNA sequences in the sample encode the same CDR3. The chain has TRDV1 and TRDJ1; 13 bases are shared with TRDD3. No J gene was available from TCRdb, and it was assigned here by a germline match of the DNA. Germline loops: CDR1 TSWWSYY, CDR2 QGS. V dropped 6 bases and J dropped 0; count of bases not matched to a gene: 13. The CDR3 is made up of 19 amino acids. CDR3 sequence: CALGDFRYWGIRNTDKLIF. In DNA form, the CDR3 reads TGTGCTCTTGGAGATTTCCGGTACTGGGGGATACGTAACACCGATAAACTCATCTTT.

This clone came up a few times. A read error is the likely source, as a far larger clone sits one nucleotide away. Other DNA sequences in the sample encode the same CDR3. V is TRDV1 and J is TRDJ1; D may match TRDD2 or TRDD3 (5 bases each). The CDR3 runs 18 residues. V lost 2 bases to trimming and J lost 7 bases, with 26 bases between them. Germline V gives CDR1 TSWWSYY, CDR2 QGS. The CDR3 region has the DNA TGTGCTCTTGGGGAAGCCTTCTTTCTCGACGGGAGAGGGGGTAAACTCATCTTT. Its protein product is CALGEAFFLDGRGGKLIF.

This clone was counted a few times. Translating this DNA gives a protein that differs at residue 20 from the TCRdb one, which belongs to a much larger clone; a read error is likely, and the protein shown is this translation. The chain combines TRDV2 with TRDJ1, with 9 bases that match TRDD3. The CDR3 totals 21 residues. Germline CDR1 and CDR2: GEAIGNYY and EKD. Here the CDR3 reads CACDKGVYWGTKSTYTDKLTF. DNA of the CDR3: TGTGCCTGTGACAAGGGGGTTTACTGGGGGACCAAGTCGACGTACACCGATAAACTCACCTTT.

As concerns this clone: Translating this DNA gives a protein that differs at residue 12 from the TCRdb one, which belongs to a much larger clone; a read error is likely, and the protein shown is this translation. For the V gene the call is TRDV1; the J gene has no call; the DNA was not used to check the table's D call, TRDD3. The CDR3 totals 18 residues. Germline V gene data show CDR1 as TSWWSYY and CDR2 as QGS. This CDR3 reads CALGELFGPTGSGIKLIF. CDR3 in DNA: TGTGCTCTTGGGGAACTATTTGGTCCTACGGGCTCTGGTATTAAGCTCATCTTT.

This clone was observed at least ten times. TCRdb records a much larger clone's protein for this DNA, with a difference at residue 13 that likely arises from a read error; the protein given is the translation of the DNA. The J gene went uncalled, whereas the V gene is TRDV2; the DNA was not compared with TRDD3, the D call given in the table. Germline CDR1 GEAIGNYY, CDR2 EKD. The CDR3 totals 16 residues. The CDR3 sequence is CAWGFSYWGILDNLIF. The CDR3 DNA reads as TGTGCCTGGGGATTCTCGTACTGGGGGATACTCGATAATCTCATCTTT.

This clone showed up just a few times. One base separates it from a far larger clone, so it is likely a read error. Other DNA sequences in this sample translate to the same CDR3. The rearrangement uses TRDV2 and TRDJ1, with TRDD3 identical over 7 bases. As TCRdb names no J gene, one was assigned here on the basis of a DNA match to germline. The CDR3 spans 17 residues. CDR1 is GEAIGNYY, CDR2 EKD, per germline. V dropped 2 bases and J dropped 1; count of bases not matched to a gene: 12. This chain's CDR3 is CACDIWGPSQGTDKLIF. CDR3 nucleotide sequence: TGTGCCTGTGACATCTGGGGGCCCTCCCAGGGCACCGATAAACTCATCTTT.

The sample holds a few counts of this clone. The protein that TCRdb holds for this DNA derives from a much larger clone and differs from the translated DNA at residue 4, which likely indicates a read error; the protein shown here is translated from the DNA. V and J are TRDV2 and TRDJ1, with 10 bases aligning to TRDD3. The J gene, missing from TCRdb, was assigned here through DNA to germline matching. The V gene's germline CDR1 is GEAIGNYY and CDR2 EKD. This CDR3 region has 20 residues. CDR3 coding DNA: TGTGCCTGTGGCACCCTGGTGAGGGGTACTGGGGGATCCGACACCGATAAACTCATCTTT. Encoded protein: CACGTLVRGTGGSDTDKLIF.

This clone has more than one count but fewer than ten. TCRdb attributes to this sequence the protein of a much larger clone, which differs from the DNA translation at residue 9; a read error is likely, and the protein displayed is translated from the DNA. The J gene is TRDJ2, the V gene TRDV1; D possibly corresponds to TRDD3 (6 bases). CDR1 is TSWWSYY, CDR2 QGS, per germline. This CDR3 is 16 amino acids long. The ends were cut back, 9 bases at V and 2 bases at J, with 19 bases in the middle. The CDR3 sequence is CALKTGGDALTAQLFF. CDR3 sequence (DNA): TGTGCTCTCAAGACGGGTGGGGATGCGTTGACAGCACAACTCTTCTTT.